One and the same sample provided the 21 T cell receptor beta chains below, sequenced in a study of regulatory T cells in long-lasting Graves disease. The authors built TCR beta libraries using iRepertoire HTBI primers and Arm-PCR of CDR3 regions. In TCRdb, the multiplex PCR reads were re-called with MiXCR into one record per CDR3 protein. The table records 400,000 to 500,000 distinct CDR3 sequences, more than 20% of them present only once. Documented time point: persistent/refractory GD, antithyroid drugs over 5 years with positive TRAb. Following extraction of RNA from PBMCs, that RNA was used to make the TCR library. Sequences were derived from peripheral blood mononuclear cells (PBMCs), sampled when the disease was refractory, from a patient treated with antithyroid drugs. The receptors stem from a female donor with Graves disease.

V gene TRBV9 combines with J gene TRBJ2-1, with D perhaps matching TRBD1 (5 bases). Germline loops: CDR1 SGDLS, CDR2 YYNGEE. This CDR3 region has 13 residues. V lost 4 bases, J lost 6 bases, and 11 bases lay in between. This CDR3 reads CASSPKDSNEQFF. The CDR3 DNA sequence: TGTGCCAGCAGCCCCAAAGACAGCAATGAGCAGTTCTTC.

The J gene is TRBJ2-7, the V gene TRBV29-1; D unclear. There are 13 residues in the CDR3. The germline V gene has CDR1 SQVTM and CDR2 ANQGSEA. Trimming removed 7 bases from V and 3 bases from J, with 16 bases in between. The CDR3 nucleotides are TGCAGCGCCCTCGACGGAATGGGCTACGAGCAGTACTTC. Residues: CSALDGMGYEQYF.

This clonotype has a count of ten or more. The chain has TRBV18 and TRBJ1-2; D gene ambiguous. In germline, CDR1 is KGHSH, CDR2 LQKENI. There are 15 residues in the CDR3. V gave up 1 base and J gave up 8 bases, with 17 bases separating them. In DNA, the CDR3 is TGTGCCAGCTCACCACAGGAGGGAAAATTGAGCGGCTACACCTTC. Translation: CASSPQEGKLSGYTF.

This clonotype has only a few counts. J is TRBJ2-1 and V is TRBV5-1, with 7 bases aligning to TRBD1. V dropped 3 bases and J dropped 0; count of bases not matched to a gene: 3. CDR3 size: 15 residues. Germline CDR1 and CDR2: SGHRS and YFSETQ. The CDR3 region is CASSSRTGSYNEQFF. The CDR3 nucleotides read TGCGCCAGCAGCTCCCGGACAGGCTCCTACAATGAGCAGTTCTTC.

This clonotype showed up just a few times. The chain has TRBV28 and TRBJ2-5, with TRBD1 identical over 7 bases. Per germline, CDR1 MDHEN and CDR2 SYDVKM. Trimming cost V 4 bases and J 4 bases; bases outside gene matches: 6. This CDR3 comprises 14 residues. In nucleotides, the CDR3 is TGTGCCAGCAGTTGGGACAGACGCGGAGAGACCCAGTACTTC. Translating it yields CASSWDRRGETQYF. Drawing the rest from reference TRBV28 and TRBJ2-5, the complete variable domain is DVKVTQSSRYLVKRTGEKVFLECVQDMDHENMFWYRQDPGLGLRLIYFSYDVKMKEKGDIPEGYSVSREKKERFSLILESASTNQTSMYLCASSWDRRGETQYFGPGTRLLVL.

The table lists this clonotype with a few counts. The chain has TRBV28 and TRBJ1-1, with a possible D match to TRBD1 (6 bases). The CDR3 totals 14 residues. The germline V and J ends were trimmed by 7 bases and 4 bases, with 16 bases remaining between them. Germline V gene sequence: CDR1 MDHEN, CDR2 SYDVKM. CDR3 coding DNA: TGTGCCAGCATCTCGTCGGGGGGCCGCACTGAAGCTTTCTTT. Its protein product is CASISSGGRTEAFF.

The CDR3 nucleotides are TGCGCCAGCATGGAGTGGGGCGACGGAAACACCATATATTTT. Translation gives CASMEWGDGNTIYF. The rearrangement joins TRBV5-1 to TRBJ1-3; possible D gene TRBD1, 5 bases. Germline-derived CDR1 and CDR2 are SGHRS and YFSETQ. This CDR3 has 14 amino acids. Trimming removed 6 bases from V and 4 bases from J, with 14 bases in between.

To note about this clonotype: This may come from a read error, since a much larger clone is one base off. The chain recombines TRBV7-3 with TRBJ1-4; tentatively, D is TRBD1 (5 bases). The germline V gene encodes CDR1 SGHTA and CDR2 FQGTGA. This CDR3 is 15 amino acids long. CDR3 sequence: CASSASGRQNEKLLF. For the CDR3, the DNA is TGTGCCAGCAGCGCCTCGGGACGCCAGAATGAAAAACTGCTTTTT. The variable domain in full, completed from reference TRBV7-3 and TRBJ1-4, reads GAGVSQTPSNKVTEKGKYVELRCDPISGHTALYWYRQSLGQGPEFLIYFQGTGAADDSGLPNDRFFAVRPEGSVSTLKIQRTERGDSAVYLCASSASGRQNEKLLFGSGTQLSVL.

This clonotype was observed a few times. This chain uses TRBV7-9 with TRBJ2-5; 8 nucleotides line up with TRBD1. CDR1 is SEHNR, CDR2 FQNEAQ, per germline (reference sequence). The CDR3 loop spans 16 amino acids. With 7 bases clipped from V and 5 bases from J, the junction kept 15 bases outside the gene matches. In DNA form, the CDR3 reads TGTGCCAGCATGTTAGGGGGCAGGGGGCTGTCGGAGACCCAGTACTTC. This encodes CASMLGGRGLSETQYF.

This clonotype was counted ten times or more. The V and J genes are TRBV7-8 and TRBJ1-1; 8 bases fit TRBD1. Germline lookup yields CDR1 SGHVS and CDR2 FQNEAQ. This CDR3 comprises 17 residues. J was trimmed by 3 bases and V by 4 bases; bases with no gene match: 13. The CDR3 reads CASSSWTGRGQDTEAFF. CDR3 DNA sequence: TGTGCCAGCAGCTCTTGGACAGGGAGGGGCCAGGACACTGAAGCTTTCTTT. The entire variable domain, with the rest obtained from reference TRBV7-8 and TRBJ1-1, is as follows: GAGVSQSPRYKVAKRGQDVALRCDPISGHVSLFWYQQALGQGPEFLTYFQNEAQLDKSGLPSDRFFAERPEGSVSTLKIQRTQQEDSAVYLCASSSWTGRGQDTEAFFGQGTRLTVV.

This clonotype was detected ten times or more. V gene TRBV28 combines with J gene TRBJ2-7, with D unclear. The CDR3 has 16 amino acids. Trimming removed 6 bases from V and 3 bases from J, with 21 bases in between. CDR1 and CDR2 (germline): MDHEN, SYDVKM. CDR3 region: CASSFTTVTLGYEQYF. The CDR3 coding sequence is TGTGCCAGCAGCTTTACCACGGTCACATTGGGCTACGAGCAGTACTTC.

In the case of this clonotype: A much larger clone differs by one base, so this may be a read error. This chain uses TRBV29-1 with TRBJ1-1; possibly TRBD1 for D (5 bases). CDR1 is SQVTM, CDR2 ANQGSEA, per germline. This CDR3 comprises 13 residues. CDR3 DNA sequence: TGCAGCGTTGGTCCCAGACAGAACGCTGAAGCTTTCTTT. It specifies CSVGPRQNAEAFF. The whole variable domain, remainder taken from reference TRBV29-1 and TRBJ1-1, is SAVISQKPSRDICQRGTSLTIQCQVDSQVTMMFWYRQQPGQSLTLIATANQGSEATYESGFVIDKFPISRPNLTFSTLTVSNMSPEDSSIYLCSVGPRQNAEAFFGQGTRLTVV.

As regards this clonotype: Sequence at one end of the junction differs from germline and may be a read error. CDR3 loop: CASSLERQTRPLF. The CDR3 DNA reads as TGTGCCAGCAGCTTAGAGAGGCAGACTAGGCCATTATTC. This chain uses TRBV7-9 with TRBJ2-5, with a possible D match to TRBD2 (6 bases). The CDR3 consists of 13 residues. Germline V CDR1 and CDR2: SEHNR, FQNEAQ (reference sequence).

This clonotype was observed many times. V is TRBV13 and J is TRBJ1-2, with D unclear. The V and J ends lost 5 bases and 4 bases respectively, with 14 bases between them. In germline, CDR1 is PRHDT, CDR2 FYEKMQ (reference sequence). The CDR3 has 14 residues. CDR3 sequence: CASSARTDSYGYTF. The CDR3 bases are TGTGCCAGCAGCGCTCGGACGGATTCCTATGGCTACACCTTC. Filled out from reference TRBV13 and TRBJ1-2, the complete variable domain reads AAGVIQSPRHLIKEKRETATLKCYPIPRHDTVYWYQQGPGQDPQFLISFYEKMQSDKGSIPDRFSAQQFSDYHSELNMSSLELGDSALYFCASSARTDSYGYTFGSGTRLTVV.

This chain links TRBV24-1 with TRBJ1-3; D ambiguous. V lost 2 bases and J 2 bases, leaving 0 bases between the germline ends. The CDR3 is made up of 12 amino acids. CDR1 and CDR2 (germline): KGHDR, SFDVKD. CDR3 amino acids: CATSDSGNTIYF. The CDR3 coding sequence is TGTGCCACCAGTGATTCTGGAAACACCATATATTTT.

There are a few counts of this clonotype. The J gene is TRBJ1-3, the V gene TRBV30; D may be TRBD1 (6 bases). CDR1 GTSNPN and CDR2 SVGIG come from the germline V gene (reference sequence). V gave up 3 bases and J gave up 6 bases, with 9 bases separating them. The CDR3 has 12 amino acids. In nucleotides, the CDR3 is TGTGCCTGGAGCCCGGGGGCAAACACCATATATTTT. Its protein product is CAWSPGANTIYF.

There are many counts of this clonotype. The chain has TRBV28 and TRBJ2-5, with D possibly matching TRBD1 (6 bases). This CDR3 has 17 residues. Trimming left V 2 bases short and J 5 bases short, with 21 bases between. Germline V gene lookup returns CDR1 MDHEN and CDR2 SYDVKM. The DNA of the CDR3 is TGTGCCAGCAGTTTACCTCATTCCGGGACAACCTGGGAGACCCAGTACTTC. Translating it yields CASSLPHSGTTWETQYF.

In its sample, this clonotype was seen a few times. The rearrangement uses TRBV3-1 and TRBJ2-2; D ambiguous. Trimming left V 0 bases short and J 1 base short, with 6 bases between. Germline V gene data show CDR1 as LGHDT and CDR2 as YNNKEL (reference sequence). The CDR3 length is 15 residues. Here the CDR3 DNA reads TGTGCCAGCAGCCAAGATACCTGGAACACCGGGGAGCTGTTTTTT. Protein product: CASSQDTWNTGELFF.

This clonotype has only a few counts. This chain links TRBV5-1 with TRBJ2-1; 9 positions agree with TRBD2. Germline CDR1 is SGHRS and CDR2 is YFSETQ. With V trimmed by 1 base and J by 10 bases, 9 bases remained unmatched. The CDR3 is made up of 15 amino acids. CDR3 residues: CASSLMASGTGEQFF. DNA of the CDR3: TGCGCCAGCAGCTTGATGGCTAGCGGGACGGGCGAGCAGTTCTTC.

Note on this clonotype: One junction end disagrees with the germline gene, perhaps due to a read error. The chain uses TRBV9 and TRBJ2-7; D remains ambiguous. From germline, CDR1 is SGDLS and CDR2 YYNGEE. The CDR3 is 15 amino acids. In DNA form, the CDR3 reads TGTGCCGGCAGCGTAGATAACGTTGGCTCCTACGAGCAGTACTTC. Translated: CAGSVDNVGSYEQYF.

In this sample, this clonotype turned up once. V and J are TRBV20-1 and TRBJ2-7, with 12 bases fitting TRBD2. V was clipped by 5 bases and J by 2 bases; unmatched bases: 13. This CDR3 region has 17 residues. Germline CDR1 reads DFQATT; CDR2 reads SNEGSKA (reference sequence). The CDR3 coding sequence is TGCAGTGCTCCCGGGCTAGCGGGAGGGCCTCCCCCCTACGAGCAGTACTTC. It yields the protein CSAPGLAGGPPPYEQYF.